This entry concerns a single T cell receptor (beta chain). This sample is drawn from a study of blood T cells in healthy people across ages. The wider study: Template switching retrieved approximately one barcoded beta molecule for each two T cells.

The use of a sample-barcoded 5' primer and a J-beta primer mix characterized a second PCR of about 7 to 12 cycles. TCRdb analysed the 5' RACE reads with MiXCR anew, one entry per CDR3 protein. The repertoire has 1.2 million to 1.5 million distinct CDR3 sequences, roughly 45% of them found once; the top ten carry 7.9%. Sequenced input: blood. The sequence derives from a woman in her late teens or twenties in good health.

CDR3 loop: CASSSSKGGSYNEQFF. The DNA for the CDR3 is TGTGCCAGCAGCTCCTCGAAGGGAGGCTCCTACAATGAGCAGTTCTTC. The chain uses TRBV6-2 or TRBV6-3 and TRBJ2-1; D is perhaps TRBD2 (6 bases). The CDR3 consists of 16 residues. Germline V lookup: CDR1 MNHEY, CDR2 SVGEGT. V was pared by 6 bases and J by 0 bases, with 15 bases between.